This T cell receptor (beta chain) was captured by sequencing in a study of molecular identifiers for immune sequencing clone quantification (dated by TCRdb to the late 2010s). About the study as a whole: For a replicate experiment, the RNA from either roughly 18,000 or 92,000 naive CD8 T cells was divided into five aliquots, and four of those aliquots went on to sequencing. The study was a methods study using CD8 T cells to benchmark molecular-identifier clustering-based TCR repertoire sequencing (MIDCIRS) and TCR RNA copy counting. Study-level results and caveats: In CMV-specific effector cells, clones with more than 20 RNA copies accounted for over 97% of molecules, whereas in naive cells such clones accounted for under 1%. Even against a background of 800,000 to 1,000,000 naive CD8 T cells, spiked-in Jurkat TCR RNA amounting to a single cell's worth was reported to be detectable. The naive libraries included spiked-in Jurkat TCR RNA (about nine copies' worth), and this RNA is not part of the donor repertoire. The sizes of highly expanded clones could end up underestimated when identical TCR molecules share a barcode. About three recovered TCR RNA copies per cell were obtained by modeling, versus about 9.7 by digital PCR, implying a capture efficiency of about 30%. When barcode sub-clustering was omitted, TCR diversity was inflated by chimeric consensus sequences, with chimeras reaching as high as 47%.

At the junction V is shortened by 10 bases and J by 4 bases; bases outside the gene matches: 3. From the germline V gene, CDR1 is MNHEY and CDR2 is SVGEGT. CDR3 length: 11 amino acids, cysteine to phenylalanine. Just the 33-base CDR3 DNA is kept, in frame starting at base 1. Libraries of naive CD8 T cells were built from approximately 20,000 to 1,000,000 sorted cells, with 10%, 30% or 50% of the purified RNA used. On a BD FACSAria II, naive CD8 T cells were FACS-sorted as CD8+CD4-CCR7+CD45RA+ and collected into RLT Plus buffer. Ten to eleven TCR copies' worth of Jurkat RNA were spiked into roughly 17,000-1,100,000 naive CD8 T cell samples to test detection sensitivity. CD8 T cells were enriched using RosetteSep CD8+ T Cell Enrichment Cocktail and Ficoll-Paque, and the enriched cells then underwent ACK red cell lysis. Libraries were made using PCR. TCRdb names NextSeq 500 as the instrument used. Preparation of bulk TCR libraries followed a previously described approach, with the TCR primers listed in Table S5. Purification of total RNA was performed with the Qiagen AllPrep DNA/RNA kit. Before analysis, reads from multiple sequencing runs of the same library were pooled. As for the original processing: Reads were retained only if the reads had an exact TCR constant sequence, and the retained reads were trimmed to 150 nt and grouped according to their 12-nt molecular barcodes. Within each barcode group, reads were sub-clustered at a 15% Levenshtein threshold, and quality-weighted consensus sequences were built per RNA molecule. Non-functional sequences were removed, as were lower-count sequences one edit away from another. Based on a fit of two negative binomial distributions, barcode sub-clusters having less than 20% of the maximum read count were discarded. TCRdb reworked the public reads: Q25 trimming with fastp, MiXCR clone assembly, productive beta chains retained. Rows are combined by CDR3 protein, so each entry shows the most common genes and DNA. In this record, the V and J calls reflect TCRdb's handling and not the investigators' own analysis. The sample table shows 490,000 or so distinct CDR3 sequences, and roughly 25% are seen once. The ten largest clones capture around 0.76% of the sample.

This clonotype was recorded at least ten times. The clone's antigen remains unknown. No much larger clonotype is one base removed from it; base qualities were not supplied. Sequenced material: naive CD8+ T cells from blood, with Jurkat cell RNA spiked in. The sample's cell subset or site label is to be understood as: FACS-sorted CD8+CD4-CCR7+CD45RA+ naive T cells. The source of this sequence is a human donor in good health. Some libraries in this study had Jurkat cell RNA spiked in. This chain joins TRBV6-2 or TRBV6-3 to TRBJ2-7; 8 of the junction bases match TRBD1. The CDR3 reads as follows: CAIGQGYEQYF. The base sequence is TGTGCCATCGGACAGGGTTACGAGCAGTACTTC.